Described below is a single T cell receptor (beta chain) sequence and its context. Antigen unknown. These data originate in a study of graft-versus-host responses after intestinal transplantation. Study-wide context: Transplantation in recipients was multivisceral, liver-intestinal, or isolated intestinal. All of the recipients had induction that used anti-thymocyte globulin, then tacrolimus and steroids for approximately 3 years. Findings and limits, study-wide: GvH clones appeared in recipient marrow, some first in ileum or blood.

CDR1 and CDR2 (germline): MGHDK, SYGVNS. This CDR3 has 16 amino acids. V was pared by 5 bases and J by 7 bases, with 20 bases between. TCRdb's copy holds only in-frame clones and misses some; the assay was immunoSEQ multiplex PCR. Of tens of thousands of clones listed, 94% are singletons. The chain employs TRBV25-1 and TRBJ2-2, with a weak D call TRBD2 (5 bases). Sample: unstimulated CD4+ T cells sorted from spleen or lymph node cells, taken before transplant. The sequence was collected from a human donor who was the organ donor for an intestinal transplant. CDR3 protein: CASSSLNGVGGGELFF. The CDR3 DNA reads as TGTGCCAGCAGTTCCCTGAACGGGGTCGGAGGCGGGGAGCTGTTTTTT. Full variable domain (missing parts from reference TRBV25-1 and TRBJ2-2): EADIYQTPRYLVIGTGKKITLECSQTMGHDKMYWYQQDPGMELHLIHYSYGVNSTEKGDLSSESTVSRIRTEHFPLTLESARPSHTSQYLCASSSLNGVGGGELFFGEGSRLTVL.